These 11 T cell receptor beta chains share one sample of origin, sequenced in a study of T cell responses to AZD1222 COVID-19 vaccine. Here immunoSEQ multiplex PCR was the method, and the copy in TCRdb shows in-frame clones only, minus some. Of 150,000 to 200,000 clones in the sample, about 89% are singletons; the top ten hold 1.5% to 2%. The sample was peripheral blood, taken on day 0 of AZD1222 vaccination. The receptor set was obtained from an adult in good health.

A word on this clone: Other DNA sequences in this specimen translate into the identical CDR3. The genes are TRBV28 and TRBJ1-5; D gene ambiguous. Germline V CDR1 and CDR2: MDHEN, SYDVKM. CDR3 length equals 12 residues. Deletions cut 1 base from V and 5 bases from J, with 3 bases between. The CDR3 DNA sequence: TGTGCCAGCAGTTTATCCGATCAGCCCCAGCATTTT. This sequence encodes CASSLSDQPQHF.

The chain uses TRBV18 and TRBJ2-7, with 8 nucleotides matching TRBD1. Germline V gene data show CDR1 as KGHSH and CDR2 as LQKENI. This CDR3 has 13 amino acids. V lost 3 bases to trimming and J lost 11 bases; unmatched junction nucleotides: 9. CDR3 DNA sequence: TGTGCCAGCTCACCGGACAGGGAAGTGGGAGAGTACTTC. This sequence encodes CASSPDREVGEYF.

The genes are TRBV7-2 and TRBJ2-5; D may be TRBD1 (6 bases). CDR3 length: 15 residues. CDR1 SGHTA and CDR2 FQGNSA come from the germline V gene. V lost 5 bases and J lost 7, with 20 bases in between. CDR3 in DNA: TGTGCCAGCAGCCCGCCGACAGGCCTGATGGGGACCCAGTACTTC. Its translation is CASSPPTGLMGTQYF.

The CDR3 DNA follows: TGTGCCAGCACCTTAGGGGGGAAAGAGACTGAAGCTTTCTTT. Translating gives CASTLGGKETEAFF. V and J are TRBV2 and TRBJ1-1, with a weak D call TRBD1 (6 bases). Germline CDR1 and CDR2: SNHLY and FYNNEI. Trimming took 7 bases from V and 5 from J, leaving 17 bases between them. The CDR3 is 14 residues long.

The chain combines TRBV6-6 with TRBJ1-1, with TRBD1 as a possible D gene (5 bases). In germline, CDR1 is MNHNY, CDR2 SVGAGI (reference sequence). The CDR3 has 16 residues. Trimming pared 0 bases from V and 1 base from J, leaving 12 bases between. CDR3 protein: CASSYSVNTGNTEAFF. The DNA for the CDR3 is TGTGCCAGCAGTTACTCGGTTAATACAGGGAACACTGAAGCTTTCTTT.

The V call is TRBV2, the J call TRBJ1-1; possible D gene TRBD1, 5 bases. V was clipped by 5 bases and J by 0 bases, with 10 bases between them. The CDR3 totals 14 residues. Germline CDR1 is SNHLY and CDR2 is FYNNEI. In nucleotides, the CDR3 is TGTGCCAGCAGTCAAATGGGGCTGAACACTGAAGCTTTCTTT. Protein sequence: CASSQMGLNTEAFF.

The chain recombines TRBV19 with TRBJ2-1; perhaps TRBD1 as D (5 bases). Between the trimmed V and J ends, which lost 5 bases and 9 bases, there was a span of 14 bases. The CDR3 length is 13 residues. Germline V gene data show CDR1 as LNHDA and CDR2 as SQIVND (reference sequence). For the CDR3, the DNA is TGTGCCAGTAGTTCACTGCGTCAGGGTGAGCAGTTCTTC. Translation: CASSSLRQGEQFF.

This clone was seen a single time. CDR3 residues: CASSQRGQGGNTGELFF. The DNA for the CDR3 is TGCGCCAGCAGCCAACGAGGACAGGGTGGGAACACCGGGGAGCTGTTTTTT. V usage is TRBV4-1 and J usage is TRBJ2-2; 8 bases are shared with TRBD1. Per germline, CDR1 MGHRA and CDR2 YSYEKL. The CDR3 contains 17 residues. V was pared by 2 bases and J by 1 base, with 6 bases of the junction left unmatched.

This chain links TRBV9 with TRBJ2-3; unclear D gene. CDR1 SGDLS and CDR2 YYNGEE come from the germline V gene. V dropped 2 bases and J dropped 6 bases, with 25 bases sitting between them. This CDR3 is built from 18 residues. The CDR3 bases are TGTGCCAGCAGCGTGCGTCCAGCCCAGCAGCAGGACGGGGATACGCAGTATTTT. The encoded protein is CASSVRPAQQQDGDTQYF. The variable domain in full, with the rest retrieved from reference TRBV9 and TRBJ2-3, is DSGVTQTPKHLITATGQRVTLRCSPRSGDLSVYWYQQSLDQGLQFLIQYYNGEERAKGNILERFSAQQFPDLHSELNLSSLELGDSALYFCASSVRPAQQQDGDTQYFGPGTRLTVL.

This clone was picked up one time. The CDR3 region is CASSLEQGGRDTQYF. The CDR3 bases are TGCGCCAGCAGCTTGGAACAGGGCGGGAGAGATACGCAGTATTTT. The V call is TRBV5-1, the J call TRBJ2-3; D possibly corresponds to TRBD2 (7 bases). The CDR3 is made up of 15 amino acids. Germline V lookup: CDR1 SGHRS, CDR2 YFSETQ. Trimming stripped 0 bases from V and 5 bases from J, with 13 bases between.

The CDR3 here is CASSRTSEFRDEQFF. The CDR3 nucleotides read TGTGCCAGCAGCCGGACTAGCGAGTTTAGGGATGAGCAGTTCTTC. The rearrangement uses TRBV6-5 and TRBJ2-1; 9 nucleotides align to TRBD2. The CDR3 consists of 15 residues. The trim removed 6 bases at V and 8 bases at J, leaving 11 bases unmatched. Germline lookup yields CDR1 MNHEY and CDR2 SVGAGI.